The present T cell receptor (beta chain) was sequenced within a study of blood T cell repertoires in COVID-19. On the study more broadly: T cells, B-cell-depleted T cells, or PBMCs provided the cDNA or gDNA that served as material.

Residents of 24 US areas, aged 18 to 89 years, made up the participants. Cohorts were based on clinical histories the participants reported. The germline CDR1 and CDR2 sequences are SEHNR and FQNEAQ (reference sequence). The CDR3 has 15 amino acids. After removal of 6 bases from V and 3 bases from J, the junction contained 6 bases not matched to a gene. In the source study's methods: From reference gene primer amplification, estimates of nucleated cell counts were derived. The protocol was immunoSEQ multiplex PCR, while the TCRdb copy is restricted to in-frame clones and leaves out a portion. That table gives V, J and clone size, and the DNA gave D and trimming. The sample lists around 230,000 clones, roughly 87% occurring once.

The origin of this receptor is a man younger than 30 with acute COVID-19. This rearrangement joins TRBV7-9 to TRBJ2-2, with 8 bases aligning to TRBD2. What was sequenced was PBMCs or T cells enriched from blood (not recorded which). The CDR3 bases are TGTGCCAGCAGACGACTAGCGAGGGACACCGGGGAGCTGTTTTTT. Protein product: CASRRLARDTGELFF.